This T cell receptor (beta chain) appears in the sequencing data of a study of control samples from healthy donors and cancer patients. This table comes from immunoSEQ multiplex PCR, and its TCRdb copy is limited to in-frame clones, with some not included. The sample carries about 84,000 clones, roughly 82% recorded once. This clone appeared a single time. The sequenced sample consisted of PBMCs. The TCR was taken from a man between 60 and 75 years old with head and neck cancer.

The CDR3 region is CASSFRGQGGNTIYF. The CDR3 region has the DNA TGTGCCAGCAGTTTCAGGGGACAGGGTGGAAACACCATATATTTT. The V gene is TRBV28, the J gene TRBJ1-3; TRBD1 aligns across 9 bases. CDR3 size: 15 residues. Germline V gene sequence: CDR1 MDHEN, CDR2 SYDVKM. V shed 3 bases, J shed 3 bases, and the junction held 3 bases outside the gene matches. Full variable domain (rest looked up from reference TRBV28 and TRBJ1-3): DVKVTQSSRYLVKRTGEKVFLECVQDMDHENMFWYRQDPGLGLRLIYFSYDVKMKEKGDIPEGYSVSREKKERFSLILESASTNQTSMYLCASSFRGQGGNTIYFGEGSWLTVV.